The TCR beta chain described here comes from a study of response to subunit inactivated influenza vaccine. Study observations and caveats: With each seasonal influenza vaccination, the authors suggested, few new T cells are recruited.

TCRdb re-called the RT-PCR reads with MiXCR, one entry per CDR3 protein. Of approximately 500,000 distinct CDR3 sequences listed, 12% to 15% are singletons. This clonotype was observed many times. Its antigen remains unidentified. CDR3 length: 15 residues. CDR1 and CDR2 (germline): SGHRS, YFSETQ. Unmatched junction bases numbered 6, after V lost 3 bases and J lost 6 bases. The TCR was taken from a man over 45 who received an inactivated influenza vaccine. The sample was PBMCs from blood, taken 12 days after vaccination. This chain connects TRBV5-1 to TRBJ2-1, with TRBD2 identical over 10 bases. Here the CDR3 reads CASSSLAGEVNEQFF. DNA of the CDR3: TGCGCCAGCAGCTCTCTAGCGGGAGAGGTCAATGAGCAGTTCTTC. The complete variable domain, with remaining parts taken from reference TRBV5-1 and TRBJ2-1, reads KAGVTQTPRYLIKTRGQQVTLSCSPISGHRSVSWYQQTPGQGLQFLFEYFSETQRNKGNFPGRFSGRQFSNSRSEMNVSTLELGDSALYLCASSSLAGEVNEQFFGPGTRLTVL.